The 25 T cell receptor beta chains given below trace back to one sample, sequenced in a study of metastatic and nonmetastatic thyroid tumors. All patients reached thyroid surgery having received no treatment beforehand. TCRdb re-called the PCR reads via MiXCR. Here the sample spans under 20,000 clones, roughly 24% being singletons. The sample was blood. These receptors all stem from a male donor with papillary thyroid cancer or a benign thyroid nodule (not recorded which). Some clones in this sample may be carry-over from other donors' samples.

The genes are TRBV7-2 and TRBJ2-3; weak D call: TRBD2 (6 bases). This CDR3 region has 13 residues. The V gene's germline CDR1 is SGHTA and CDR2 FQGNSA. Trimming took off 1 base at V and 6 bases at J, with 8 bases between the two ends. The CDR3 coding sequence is TGTGCCAGCAGCTTAGGAGGGAGGGATACGCAGTATTTT. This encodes CASSLGGRDTQYF.

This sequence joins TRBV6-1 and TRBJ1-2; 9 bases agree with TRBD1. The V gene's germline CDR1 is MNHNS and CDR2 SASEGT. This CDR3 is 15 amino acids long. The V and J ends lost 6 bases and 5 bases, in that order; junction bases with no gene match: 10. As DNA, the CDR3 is TGTGCCAGCAGGCCAGGACAGGGGCTACAGTATGGCTACACCTTC. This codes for CASRPGQGLQYGYTF.

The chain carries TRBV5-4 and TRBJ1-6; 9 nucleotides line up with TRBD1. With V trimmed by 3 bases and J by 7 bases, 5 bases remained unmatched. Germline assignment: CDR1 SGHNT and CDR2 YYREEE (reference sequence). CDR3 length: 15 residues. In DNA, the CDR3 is TGTGCCAGCAGCTCTGACAGGGGGAGGAATTCACCCCTCCACTTT. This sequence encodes CASSSDRGRNSPLHF. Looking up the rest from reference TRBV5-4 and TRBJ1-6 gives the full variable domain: ETGVTQSPTHLIKTRGQQVTLRCSSQSGHNTVSWYQQALGQGPQFIFQYYREEENGRGNFPPRFSGLQFPNYSSELNVNALELDDSALYLCASSSDRGRNSPLHFGNGTRLTVT.

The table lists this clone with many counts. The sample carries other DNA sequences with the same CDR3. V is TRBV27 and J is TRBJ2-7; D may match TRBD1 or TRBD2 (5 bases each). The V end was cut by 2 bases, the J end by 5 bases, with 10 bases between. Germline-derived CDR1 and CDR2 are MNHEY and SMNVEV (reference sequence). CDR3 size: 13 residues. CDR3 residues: CASSLRGADEQYF. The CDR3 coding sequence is TGTGCCAGCAGTTTACGAGGGGCCGACGAGCAGTACTTC.

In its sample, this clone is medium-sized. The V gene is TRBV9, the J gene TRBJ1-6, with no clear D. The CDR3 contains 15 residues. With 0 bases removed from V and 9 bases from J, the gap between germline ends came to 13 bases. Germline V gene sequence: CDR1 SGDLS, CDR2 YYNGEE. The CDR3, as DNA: TGTGCCAGCAGCGTAGACACGGCCTCAATTTCACCCCTCCACTTT. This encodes CASSVDTASISPLHF.

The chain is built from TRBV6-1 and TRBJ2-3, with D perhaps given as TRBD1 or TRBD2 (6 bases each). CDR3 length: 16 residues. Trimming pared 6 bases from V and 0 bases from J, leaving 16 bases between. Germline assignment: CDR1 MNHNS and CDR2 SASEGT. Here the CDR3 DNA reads TGTGCCAGCAGCTCTCACGGGGGCGGGAGCACAGATACGCAGTATTTT. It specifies CASSSHGGGSTDTQYF.

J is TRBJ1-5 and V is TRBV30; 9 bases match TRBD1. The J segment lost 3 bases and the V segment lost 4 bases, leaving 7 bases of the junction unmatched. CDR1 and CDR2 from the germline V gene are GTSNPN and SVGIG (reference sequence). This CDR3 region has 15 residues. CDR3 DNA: TGTGCCTGGACGGGACAGGGCAATTACAATCAGCCCCAGCATTTT. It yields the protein CAWTGQGNYNQPQHF. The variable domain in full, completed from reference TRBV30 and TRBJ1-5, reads SQTIHQWPATLVQPVGSPLSLECTVEGTSNPNLYWYRQAAGRGLQLLFYSVGIGQISSEVPQNLSASRPQDRQFILSSKKLLLSDSGFYLCAWTGQGNYNQPQHFGDGTRLSIL.

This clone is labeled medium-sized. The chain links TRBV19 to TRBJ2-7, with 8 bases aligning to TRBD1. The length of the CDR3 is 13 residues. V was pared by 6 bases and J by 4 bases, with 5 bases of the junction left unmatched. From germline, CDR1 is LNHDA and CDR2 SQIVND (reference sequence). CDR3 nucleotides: TGTGCCAGTAGCCGGACAGGGAGATACGAGCAGTACTTC. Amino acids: CASSRTGRYEQYF.

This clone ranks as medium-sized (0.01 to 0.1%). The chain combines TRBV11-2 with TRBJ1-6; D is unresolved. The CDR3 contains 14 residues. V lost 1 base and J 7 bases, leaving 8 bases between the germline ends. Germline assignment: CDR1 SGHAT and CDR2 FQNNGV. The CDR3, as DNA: TGTGCCAGCAGCTTAGTGGCTCTAAATTCACCCCTCCACTTT. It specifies CASSLVALNSPLHF.

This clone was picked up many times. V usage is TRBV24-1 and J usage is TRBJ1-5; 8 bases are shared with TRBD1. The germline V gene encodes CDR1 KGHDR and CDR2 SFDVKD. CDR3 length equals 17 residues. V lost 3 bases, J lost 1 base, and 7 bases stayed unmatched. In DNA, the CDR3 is TGTGCCACCAGTGATACCGGGACAGGAGGGAGCAATCAGCCCCAGCATTTT. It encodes CATSDTGTGGSNQPQHF.

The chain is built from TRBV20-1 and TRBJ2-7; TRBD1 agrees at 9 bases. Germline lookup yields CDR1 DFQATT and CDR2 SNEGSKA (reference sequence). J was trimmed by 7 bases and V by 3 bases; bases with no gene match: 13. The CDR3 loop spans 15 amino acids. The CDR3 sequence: CSARAGQGPGGEQYF. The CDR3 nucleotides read TGCAGTGCTAGGGCGGGACAGGGCCCGGGGGGAGAGCAGTACTTC.

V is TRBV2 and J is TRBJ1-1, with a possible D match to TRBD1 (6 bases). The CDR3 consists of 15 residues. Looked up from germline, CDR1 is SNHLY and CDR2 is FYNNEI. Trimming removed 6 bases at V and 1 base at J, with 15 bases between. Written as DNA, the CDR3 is TGTGCCAGCAGAAGGGGGAGGGGCCCGAACACTGAAGCTTTCTTT. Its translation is CASRRGRGPNTEAFF.

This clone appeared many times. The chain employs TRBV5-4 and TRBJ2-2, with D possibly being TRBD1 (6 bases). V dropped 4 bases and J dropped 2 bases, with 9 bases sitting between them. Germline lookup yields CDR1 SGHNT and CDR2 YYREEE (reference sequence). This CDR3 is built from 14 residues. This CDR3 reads CASSLDRNTGELFF. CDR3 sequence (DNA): TGTGCCAGCAGCCTGGACAGAAACACCGGGGAGCTGTTTTTT.

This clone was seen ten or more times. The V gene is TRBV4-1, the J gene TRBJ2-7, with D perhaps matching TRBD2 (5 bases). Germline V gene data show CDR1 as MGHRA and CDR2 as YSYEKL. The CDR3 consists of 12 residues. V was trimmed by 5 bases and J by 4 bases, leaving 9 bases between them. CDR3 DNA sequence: TGCGCCAGCAGCGACTCGGGGTACGAGCAGTACTTC. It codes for CASSDSGYEQYF.

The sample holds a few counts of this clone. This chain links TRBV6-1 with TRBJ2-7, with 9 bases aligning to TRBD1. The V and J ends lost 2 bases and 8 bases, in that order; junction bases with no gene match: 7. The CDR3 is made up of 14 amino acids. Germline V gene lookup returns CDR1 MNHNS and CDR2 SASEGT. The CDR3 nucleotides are TGTGCCAGCAGTGAACTGACAGGGGGTAGTAAGCAGTACTTC. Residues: CASSELTGGSKQYF.

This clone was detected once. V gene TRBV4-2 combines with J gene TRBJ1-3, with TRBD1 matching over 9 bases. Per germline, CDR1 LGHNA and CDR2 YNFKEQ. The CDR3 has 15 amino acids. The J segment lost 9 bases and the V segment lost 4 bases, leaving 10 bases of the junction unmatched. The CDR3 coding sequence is TGTGCCAGCAGCCCAGGGACAGGGCCTCAGAGCACCATATATTTT. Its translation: CASSPGTGPQSTIYF.

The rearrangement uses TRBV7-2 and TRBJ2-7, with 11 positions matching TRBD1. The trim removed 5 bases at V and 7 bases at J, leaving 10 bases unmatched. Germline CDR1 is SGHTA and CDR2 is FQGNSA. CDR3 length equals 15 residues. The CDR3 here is CASSQRTGGAGEQYF. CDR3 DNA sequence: TGTGCCAGCAGCCAGAGGACAGGGGGCGCGGGGGAGCAGTACTTC.

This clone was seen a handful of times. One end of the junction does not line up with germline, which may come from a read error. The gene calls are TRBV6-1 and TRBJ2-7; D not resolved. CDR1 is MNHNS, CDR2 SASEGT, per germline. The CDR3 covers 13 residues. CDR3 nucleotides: TGTGCCAGCGTGGGTAGCATACCCTACGATCAGTACTTC. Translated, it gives CASVGSIPYDQYF.

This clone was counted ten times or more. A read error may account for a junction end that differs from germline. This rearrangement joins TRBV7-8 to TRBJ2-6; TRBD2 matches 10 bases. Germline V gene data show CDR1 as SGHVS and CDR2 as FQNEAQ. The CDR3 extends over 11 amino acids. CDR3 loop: CASSLVTSGAF. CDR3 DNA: TGTGCCAGCAGCTTAGTTACTAGCGGGGCTTTC.

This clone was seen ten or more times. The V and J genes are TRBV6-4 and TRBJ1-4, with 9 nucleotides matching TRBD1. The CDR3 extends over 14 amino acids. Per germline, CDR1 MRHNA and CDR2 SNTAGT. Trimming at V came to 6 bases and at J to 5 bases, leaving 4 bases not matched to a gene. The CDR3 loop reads CASSPGQGNEKLFF. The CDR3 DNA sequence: TGTGCCAGCAGCCCCGGACAGGGGAATGAAAAACTGTTTTTT.

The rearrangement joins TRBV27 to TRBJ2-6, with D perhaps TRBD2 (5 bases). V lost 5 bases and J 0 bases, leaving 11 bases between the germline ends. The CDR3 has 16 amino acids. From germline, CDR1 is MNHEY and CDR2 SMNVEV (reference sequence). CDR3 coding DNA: TGTGCCAGCAGTCTAGCACCCGACTCTGGGGCCAACGTCCTGACTTTC. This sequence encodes CASSLAPDSGANVLTF.

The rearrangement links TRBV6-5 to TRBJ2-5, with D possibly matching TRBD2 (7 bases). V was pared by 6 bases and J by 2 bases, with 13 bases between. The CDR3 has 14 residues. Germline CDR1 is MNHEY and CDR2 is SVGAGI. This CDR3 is CASRLEGGQETQYF. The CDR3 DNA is TGTGCCAGCAGACTCGAGGGGGGGCAAGAGACCCAGTACTTC.

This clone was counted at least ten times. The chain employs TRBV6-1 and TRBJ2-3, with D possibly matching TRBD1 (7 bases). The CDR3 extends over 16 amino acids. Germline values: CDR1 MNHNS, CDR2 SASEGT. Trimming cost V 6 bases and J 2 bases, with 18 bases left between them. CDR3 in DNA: TGTGCCAGCAGGACCAGACAGGGAGGCTCCACAGATACGCAGTATTTT. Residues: CASRTRQGGSTDTQYF.

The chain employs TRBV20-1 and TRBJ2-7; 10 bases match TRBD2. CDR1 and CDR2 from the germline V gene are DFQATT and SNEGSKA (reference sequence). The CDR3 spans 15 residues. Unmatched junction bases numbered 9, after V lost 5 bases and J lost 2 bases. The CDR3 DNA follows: TGCAGTGCTCCTATTAGCGGGAGGAGCCCCTACGAGCAGTACTTC. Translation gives CSAPISGRSPYEQYF.

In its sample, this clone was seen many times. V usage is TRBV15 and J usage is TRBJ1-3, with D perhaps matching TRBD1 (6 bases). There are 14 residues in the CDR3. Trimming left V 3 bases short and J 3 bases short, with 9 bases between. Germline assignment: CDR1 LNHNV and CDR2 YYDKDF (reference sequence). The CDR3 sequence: CATSRGTIGNTIYF. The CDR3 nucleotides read TGTGCCACCAGCAGGGGGACAATTGGAAACACCATATATTTT.